The 14 T cell receptor beta chains below come from one sample, sequenced in a study of vaccination and CD4 T cells after COVID-19. Their antigen targets remain unknown. Scientists ran DNA taken from cultured CD4+ T cells through the Oncomine TCR Beta short-read assay for sequencing. In TCRdb, the PCR reads were re-called with MiXCR into one record per CDR3 protein. In the table there are approximately 17,000 distinct CDR3 sequences, 43% of which are singletons. Sample treatment: 10-day PBMC culture with coronavirus spike peptide pools or control peptides (ViraFEST assay). This specimen consisted of CD4+ T cells from blood, cultured in vitro, obtained after SARS-CoV-2 vaccination. The receptors derive from a human donor who had recovered from COVID-19.

The rearrangement joins TRBV29-1 to TRBJ2-2; 9 bases align to TRBD1. There are 13 residues in the CDR3. Losses at the gene ends were 6 bases for V and 10 bases for J; bases not matched to a gene: 9. The germline V gene encodes CDR1 SQVTM and CDR2 ANQGSEA. CDR3 region: CSVGQGNRQELFF. CDR3 coding DNA: TGCAGCGTGGGACAGGGTAATAGGCAGGAGCTGTTTTTT.

The chain combines TRBV28 with TRBJ1-2; TRBD1 is a possible D gene (6 bases). Trimming removed 2 bases from V and 3 bases from J, with 16 bases in between. Germline CDR1 and CDR2: MDHEN and SYDVKM. This CDR3 is built from 16 residues. CDR3: CASSLGATGTHYGYTF. The DNA for the CDR3 is TGTGCCAGCAGTTTAGGGGCAACAGGGACACACTATGGCTACACCTTC.

The chain employs TRBV6-1 and TRBJ2-3; D is perhaps TRBD2 (6 bases). The CDR3 is 14 amino acids. Germline CDR1 is MNHNS and CDR2 is SASEGT. Trimming took 3 bases from V and 3 from J, leaving 10 bases between them. The chain's CDR3 is CASSDSGGTDTQYF. In nucleotides, the CDR3 is TGTGCCAGCAGTGATAGCGGTGGGACAGATACGCAGTATTTT.

The CDR3 loop reads CSARDTGGIQETQYF. The CDR3 nucleotides are TGCAGTGCTAGAGATACAGGGGGAATCCAAGAGACCCAGTACTTC. V gene TRBV20-1 combines with J gene TRBJ2-5, with TRBD1 matching 8 bases. The CDR3 sequence is 15 residues long. Germline V gives CDR1 DFQATT, CDR2 SNEGSKA (reference sequence). V lost 0 bases, J lost 1 base, and 4 bases stayed unmatched.

The chain has TRBV28 and TRBJ1-5; D is ambiguous. CDR1 and CDR2 (germline): MDHEN, SYDVKM. Trimming left V 1 base short and J 3 bases short, with 7 bases between. The CDR3 consists of 14 residues. The CDR3 spells CASSLYRNNQPQHF. CDR3 sequence (DNA): TGTGCCAGCAGTTTATACAGAAACAATCAGCCCCAGCATTTT.

This clonotype was detected a few times. The chain couples TRBV6-1 to TRBJ2-7, with D hard to call. CDR1 and CDR2 from the germline V gene are MNHNS and SASEGT. V lost 9 bases and J lost 0, with 12 bases in between. The CDR3 is made up of 13 amino acids. In DNA form, the CDR3 reads TGTGCCAGTAACAGTCATCTCTCCTACGAGCAGTACTTC. Translating gives CASNSHLSYEQYF.

This rearrangement joins TRBV27 to TRBJ2-6; D gene unclear. Trimming cost V 2 bases and J 0 bases, with 5 bases left between them. The CDR3 spans 15 residues. Germline-derived CDR1 and CDR2 are MNHEY and SMNVEV (reference sequence). CDR3 loop: CASSLVSSGANVLTF. CDR3 in DNA: TGTGCCAGCAGTTTAGTGAGCTCTGGGGCCAACGTCCTGACTTTC.

The chain employs TRBV9 and TRBJ2-7, with 12 bases identical to TRBD2. V shed 5 bases, J shed 7 bases, and the junction held 10 bases outside the gene matches. The CDR3 has 15 amino acids. The germline V gene has CDR1 SGDLS and CDR2 YYNGEE. The CDR3 DNA follows: TGTGCCAGCAGTGCCCTAGCGGGAGGGCCGATAGAGCAGTACTTC. Its translation is CASSALAGGPIEQYF.

The rearrangement joins TRBV7-6 to TRBJ2-5, with D tentatively TRBD2 (5 bases). Trimming shortened V by 5 bases and J by 5 bases, and 15 bases separated the two germline ends. The CDR3 extends over 14 amino acids. Per the germline V gene, CDR1 is SGHVS and CDR2 is FNYEAQ. The CDR3 here is CASSQTSVGETQYF. The CDR3, as DNA: TGTGCCAGCAGCCAAACTAGTGTGGGGGAGACCCAGTACTTC.

CDR3 nucleotide sequence: TGTGCCAGCCATGGGTACAGGGGTTCCACTAATGAAAAACTGTTTTTT. Translating it yields CASHGYRGSTNEKLFF. The gene calls are TRBV28 and TRBJ1-4, with 7 nucleotides matching TRBD1. Trimming took 8 bases from V and 2 from J; bases not matched to a gene: 11. Germline V gene lookup returns CDR1 MDHEN and CDR2 SYDVKM. This CDR3 region has 16 residues.

This clonotype occurred a few times. The gene calls are TRBV7-9 and TRBJ2-1, with 11 bases matching TRBD2. CDR3 length: 18 amino acids. The ends lost 3 bases at V and 8 bases at J; junction bases unmatched: 15. Germline loops: CDR1 SEHNR, CDR2 FQNEAQ (reference sequence). CDR3 DNA: TGTGCCAGCAGCTTTCCACCTAGACTAGCGGGAACCAAGGATGAGCAGTTCTTC. This sequence encodes CASSFPPRLAGTKDEQFF. Together with reference TRBV7-9 and TRBJ2-1, the CDR3 gives the full variable domain: DTGVSQNPRHKITKRGQNVTFRCDPISEHNRLYWYRQTLGQGPEFLTYFQNEAQLEKSRLLSDRFSAERPKGSFSTLEIQRTEQGDSAMYLCASSFPPRLAGTKDEQFFGPGTRLTVL.

The V gene is TRBV9, the J gene TRBJ2-7; 8 positions match TRBD1. The CDR3 runs 14 residues. The germline gives CDR1 SGDLS, CDR2 YYNGEE. The ends lost 4 bases at V and 2 bases at J; junction bases unmatched: 5. The CDR3 region has the DNA TGTGCCAGCAGCCCAGAGGACAGGGCCTACGAGCAGTACTTC. Its protein product is CASSPEDRAYEQYF. Full variable domain (missing parts from reference TRBV9 and TRBJ2-7): DSGVTQTPKHLITATGQRVTLRCSPRSGDLSVYWYQQSLDQGLQFLIQYYNGEERAKGNILERFSAQQFPDLHSELNLSSLELGDSALYFCASSPEDRAYEQYFGPGTRLTVT.

This clonotype was seen a handful of times. V is TRBV7-2 and J is TRBJ2-2; TRBD1 aligns across 7 bases. Trimming removed 5 bases from V and 2 bases from J; junction bases left unmatched: 8. CDR3 size: 16 residues. CDR1 is SGHTA, CDR2 FQGNSA, per germline. As DNA, the CDR3 is TGTGCCAGCAGCCAGGGGGTTAGGGCCAACACCGGGGAGCTGTTTTTT. Translated, it gives CASSQGVRANTGELFF.

V and J are TRBV10-3 and TRBJ2-7, with TRBD2 matching over 9 bases. CDR1 ENHRY and CDR2 SYGVKD come from the germline V gene. This CDR3 region has 15 residues. V lost 6 bases and J lost 6; bases outside the gene matches: 12. Written as DNA, the CDR3 is TGTGCCATCAGGCCGACTGCGGGAGGGCCGGTCGAGCAGTACTTC. Translation: CAIRPTAGGPVEQYF.